This passage covers 21 T cell receptor beta chains from one sample sequenced in a study of T cells after yellow fever vaccination. TCRdb re-analysed the 5' RACE reads in MiXCR, keeping a single row per CDR3 protein. In the table there are a few hundred thousand distinct CDR3 sequences, over 4% of which are singletons. Specimen: PBMCs, collected 5 days after the yellow fever booster vaccination. These receptors were taken from a man in his late teens or twenties who received the YFV17D yellow fever vaccine.

In this sample, this clonotype turned up a few times. The chain carries TRBV11-2 and TRBJ2-6, with D possibly being TRBD1 or TRBD2 (5 bases each). Germline values: CDR1 SGHAT, CDR2 FQNNGV. The CDR3 consists of 16 residues. V lost 6 bases and J lost 0, with 12 bases in between. The CDR3 sequence: CASSAGANSGANVLTF. CDR3 bases: TGTGCCAGCAGTGCCGGGGCAAACTCTGGGGCCAACGTCCTGACTTTC. The whole variable domain, filled in from reference TRBV11-2 and TRBJ2-6, reads EAGVAQSPRYKIIEKRQSVAFWCNPISGHATLYWYQQILGQGPKLLIQFQNNGVVDDSQLPKDRFSAERLKGVDSTLKIQPAKLEDSAVYLCASSAGANSGANVLTFGAGSRLTVL.

The chain combines TRBV19 with TRBJ1-5; D call uncertain. The V end was cut by 4 bases, the J end by 0 bases, with 10 bases between. This CDR3 is built from 15 residues. Germline CDR1 is LNHDA and CDR2 is SQIVND (reference sequence). The CDR3 nucleotides are TGTGCCAGTAGTAGCCAGGCTTATAGCAATCAGCCCCAGCATTTT. This codes for CASSSQAYSNQPQHF.

This clonotype has more than one count but fewer than ten. This rearrangement joins TRBV6-2 or TRBV6-3 to TRBJ2-7; D gene uncertain. The V gene lost 8 bases and the J gene lost 6 bases, with 14 bases spanning the gap. Germline CDR1 is MNHEY and CDR2 is SVGEGT. This CDR3 spans 12 amino acids. Written as DNA, the CDR3 is TGTGCCAGCCGACAAACGGTGGGCGAGCAGTACTTC. Protein: CASRQTVGEQYF.

This clonotype was seen a handful of times. The chain joins TRBV27 to TRBJ1-2; unclear D gene. The CDR3 spans 14 residues. Germline values: CDR1 MNHEY, CDR2 SMNVEV (reference sequence). Trimming left V 3 bases short and J 1 base short, with 9 bases between. This CDR3 is CASSLRGGNYGYTF. CDR3 nucleotides: TGTGCCAGCAGTTTGCGGGGAGGTAACTATGGCTACACCTTC.

This clonotype was seen repeatedly, ten times or more. The chain recombines TRBV15 with TRBJ1-1, with 8 bases aligning to TRBD1. The junction had 3 bases not matched to a gene; V was cut back by 5 bases and J by 4 bases. This CDR3 is built from 13 residues. Germline loops: CDR1 LNHNV, CDR2 YYDKDF (reference sequence). The CDR3 DNA reads TGTGCCACCAGCCTCCAGGGGGCCACTGAAGCTTTCTTT. This sequence encodes CATSLQGATEAFF.

This clonotype was counted ten times or more. The chain carries TRBV7-9 and TRBJ2-3; unclear D gene. The V end lost 8 bases, the J end lost 0 bases, and 3 bases lay between the germline ends. This CDR3 spans 11 amino acids. In germline, CDR1 is SEHNR, CDR2 FQNEAQ (reference sequence). The CDR3 here is CASHSTDTQYF. CDR3 nucleotide sequence: TGTGCCAGCCACAGCACAGATACGCAGTATTTT.

In its sample, this clonotype was seen a few times. The chain has TRBV4-3 and TRBJ2-6; a weak D match, TRBD2 (6 bases). Germline-derived CDR1 and CDR2 are LGHNA and YSLEER. Trimming stripped 4 bases from V and 2 bases from J, with 18 bases between. The CDR3 runs 18 residues. CDR3 DNA sequence: TGCGCCAGCAGCCGTTCCCCGGTTTGGGAGGCTGGGGCCAACGTCCTGACTTTC. Protein sequence: CASSRSPVWEAGANVLTF.

The chain combines TRBV5-4 with TRBJ2-1, with 10 bases identical to TRBD2. CDR1 is SGHNT, CDR2 YYREEE, per germline (reference sequence). The ends lost 2 bases at V and 6 bases at J; junction bases unmatched: 5. CDR3 size: 15 residues. CDR3 sequence: CASSFQAGGPNEQFF. The CDR3 nucleotides read TGTGCCAGCAGCTTCCAAGCGGGGGGGCCCAATGAGCAGTTCTTC. The full variable domain, in which reference TRBV5-4 and TRBJ2-1 provide the parts outside the CDR3, is ETGVTQSPTHLIKTRGQQVTLRCSSQSGHNTVSWYQQALGQGPQFIFQYYREEENGRGNFPPRFSGLQFPNYSSELNVNALELDDSALYLCASSFQAGGPNEQFFGPGTRLTVL.

In its sample, this clonotype was seen a few times. This chain connects TRBV9 to TRBJ2-1; no reliable D call. V lost 7 bases, J lost 5 bases, and 13 bases lay in between. This CDR3 contains 13 residues. In germline, CDR1 is SGDLS, CDR2 YYNGEE. The CDR3 DNA reads TGTGCCAGCTCCACCTCACTTGACAATGAGCAGTTCTTC. This codes for CASSTSLDNEQFF.

About this clonotype itself: One end of the junction is discordant with germline, which a read error may explain. The rearrangement links TRBV20-1 to TRBJ2-3, with 8 positions matching TRBD2. Per germline, CDR1 DFQATT and CDR2 SNEGSKA (reference sequence). The CDR3 loop spans 15 amino acids. The CDR3 DNA reads as TGTCAAGCCGGGGTAGCGGGGTGGTTCACAGATACGCAGTATTTT. Translating gives CQAGVAGWFTDTQYF.

The sample holds a few counts of this clonotype. The chain carries TRBV30 and TRBJ1-1; D remains unclear. This CDR3 contains 12 residues. V dropped 4 bases and J dropped 2 bases, with 8 bases sitting between them. Germline V gives CDR1 GTSNPN, CDR2 SVGIG (reference sequence). The CDR3 coding sequence is TGTGCCTGGAATCTCCCCAACACTGAAGCTTTCTTT. It is translated as CAWNLPNTEAFF.

In this sample, this clonotype turned up a few times. The genes are TRBV4-2 and TRBJ2-2; perhaps D is TRBD1 or TRBD2 (5 bases each). Germline V gene lookup returns CDR1 LGHNA and CDR2 YNFKEQ. This CDR3 comprises 15 residues. With 4 bases removed from V and 7 bases from J, the gap between germline ends came to 16 bases. CDR3 residues: CASSRPGATGGELFF. The CDR3 DNA reads TGTGCCAGCAGCCGGCCCGGGGCCACGGGCGGGGAGCTGTTTTTT.

This clonotype came up many times. The rearrangement joins TRBV20-1 to TRBJ1-1, with D unclear. This CDR3 is built from 14 residues. Trimming removed 1 base from V and 4 bases from J, with 13 bases in between. The germline CDR1 and CDR2 sequences are DFQATT and SNEGSKA (reference sequence). CDR3 loop: CSARGASRFTEAFF. CDR3 DNA: TGCAGTGCTAGAGGAGCCTCCCGATTCACTGAAGCTTTCTTT.

The chain uses TRBV3-1 and TRBJ2-5; no clear D. This CDR3 spans 14 amino acids. Trimming shortened V by 0 bases and J by 5 bases, and 10 bases separated the two germline ends. Germline V CDR1 and CDR2: LGHDT, YNNKEL (reference sequence). The CDR3 DNA sequence: TGTGCCAGCAGCCAAGAGGGAAGGCGGGAGACCCAGTACTTC. Translated, it gives CASSQEGRRETQYF.

The rearrangement uses TRBV7-2 and TRBJ2-5; possibly TRBD1 or TRBD2 for D (7 bases each). Germline values: CDR1 SGHTA, CDR2 FQGNSA. The V end lost 3 bases, the J end lost 7 bases, and 15 bases lay between the germline ends. CDR3 length: 14 amino acids. CDR3 DNA sequence: TGTGCCAGCAGCTTGGGGAGGGGGCTGGGGACCCAGTACTTC. Residues: CASSLGRGLGTQYF.

V and J are TRBV20-1 and TRBJ2-2, with 9 bases identical to TRBD2. CDR1 and CDR2 (germline): DFQATT, SNEGSKA (reference sequence). This CDR3 spans 17 amino acids. The trim removed 0 bases at V and 6 bases at J, leaving 11 bases unmatched. CDR3 sequence: CSARDRASGALSGELFF. The CDR3, as DNA: TGCAGTGCTAGAGATCGGGCTAGCGGGGCCCTTTCCGGGGAGCTGTTTTTT.

The V and J genes are TRBV3-1 and TRBJ1-2; 9 bases line up with TRBD1. The CDR3 is 18 residues long. The J segment lost 4 bases and the V segment lost 0 bases, leaving 12 bases of the junction unmatched. The germline CDR1 and CDR2 sequences are LGHDT and YNNKEL (reference sequence). The CDR3 spells CASSQDPGQGLPIYGYTF. The CDR3 region has the DNA TGTGCCAGCAGCCAAGATCCGGGACAGGGCCTGCCTATCTATGGCTACACCTTC.

The V gene is TRBV5-1, the J gene TRBJ1-1, with D perhaps matching TRBD1 (5 bases). The germline V gene has CDR1 SGHRS and CDR2 YFSETQ. The CDR3 consists of 15 residues. V lost 0 bases and J lost 7, with 16 bases in between. The CDR3 loop reads CASSLESQPGFEAFF. CDR3 in DNA: TGCGCCAGCAGCTTGGAAAGCCAACCAGGGTTTGAAGCTTTCTTT.

The chain employs TRBV5-5 and TRBJ2-3; 8 positions match TRBD2. J was trimmed by 2 bases and V by 4 bases; bases with no gene match: 6. The germline CDR1 and CDR2 sequences are SGHKS and YYEKEE (reference sequence). The CDR3 is 15 residues long. The CDR3 loop is CASSRGGRATDTQYF. In nucleotides, the CDR3 is TGTGCCAGCAGCCGGGGGGGCAGGGCCACAGATACGCAGTATTTT.

Ten or more counts support this clonotype. The chain carries TRBV7-3 and TRBJ2-5, with 10 nucleotides matching TRBD1. V was clipped by 5 bases and J by 5 bases; unmatched bases: 11. The CDR3 is 16 residues long. The germline V gene has CDR1 SGHTA and CDR2 FQGTGA. The CDR3 sequence is CASSHDPTGGRETQYF. In nucleotides, the CDR3 is TGTGCCAGCAGCCATGACCCGACAGGGGGCAGGGAGACCCAGTACTTC. The full variable domain, rest sourced from reference TRBV7-3 and TRBJ2-5, is GAGVSQTPSNKVTEKGKYVELRCDPISGHTALYWYRQSLGQGPEFLIYFQGTGAADDSGLPNDRFFAVRPEGSVSTLKIQRTERGDSAVYLCASSHDPTGGRETQYFGPGTRLLVL.

The V and J genes are TRBV11-2 and TRBJ1-2, with D hard to call. V dropped 5 bases and J dropped 5 bases, with 9 bases sitting between them. This CDR3 has 12 amino acids. The V gene's germline CDR1 is SGHAT and CDR2 FQNNGV. The CDR3 nucleotides read TGTGCCAGCAGCGCCTATGAGTATGGCTACACCTTC. Its translation: CASSAYEYGYTF.